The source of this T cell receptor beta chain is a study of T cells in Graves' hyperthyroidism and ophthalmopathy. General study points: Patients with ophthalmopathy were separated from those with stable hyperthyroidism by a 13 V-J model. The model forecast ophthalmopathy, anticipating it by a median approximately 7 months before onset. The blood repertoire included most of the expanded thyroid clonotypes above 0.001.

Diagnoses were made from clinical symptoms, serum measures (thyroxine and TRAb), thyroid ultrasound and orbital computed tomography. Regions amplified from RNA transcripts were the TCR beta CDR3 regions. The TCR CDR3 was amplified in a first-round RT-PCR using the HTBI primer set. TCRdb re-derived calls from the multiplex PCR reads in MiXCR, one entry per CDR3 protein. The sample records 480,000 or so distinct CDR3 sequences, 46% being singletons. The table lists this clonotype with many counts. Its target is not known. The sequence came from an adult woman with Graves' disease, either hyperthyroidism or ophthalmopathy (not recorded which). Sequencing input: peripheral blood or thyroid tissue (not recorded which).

CDR3 sequence (DNA): TGTGCCAGCAGCTTTAGCGGGGCGTACCAAGAGACCCAGTACTTC. As protein: CASSFSGAYQETQYF. The V and J genes are TRBV7-2 and TRBJ2-5, with 8 bases matching TRBD2. In germline, CDR1 is SGHTA, CDR2 FQGNSA. The CDR3 length is 15 residues. The trim removed 3 bases at V and 0 bases at J, leaving 3 bases unmatched.